This section outlines one T cell receptor beta chain sequence together with its context. The target of this receptor is not known. Per-base quality was not reported, and no clone a single base away is much larger than it. There are 14 amino acids in the CDR3, from cysteine to phenylalanine inclusive. Just the 42-base CDR3 DNA is kept, in frame starting at base 1. The junction shows trimming of 6 bases on V and 7 bases on J, and the gene matches do not reach 8 bases of it. CDR1 and CDR2 are read off the germline V gene (reference sequence) as DFQATT and SNEGSKA. This record belongs to a study of breast tumors, draining lymph nodes, adjacent tissues (dated by TCRdb to the mid-2010s). Looking at the study overall: In breast cancer patients, the study compared the TCR beta repertoires of tumor, adjacent nontumor tissue and axillary lymph nodes. The study was designed to assess the relationships and possible T-cell exchange between tumor, surrounding tissue and draining lymph node repertoires in human breast cancer.

The lymph node samples were taken from the axillary draining lymph nodes of breast cancer patients. Instrument on record: Illumina HiSeq 2000. Multiplex PCR amplification was used to generate the TCR beta chain libraries. The amplified TCR beta chain products were analyzed by high-throughput sequencing. Starting from the raw public reads, TCRdb applied fastp trimming at Q25, assembled clones with MiXCR and retained in-frame beta chains. Rows are unified per CDR3 protein, each entry keeping the most common DNA and genes. A total of 150,000 to 200,000 distinct CDR3 sequences appear in this sample, roughly 29% of them only once. 4% to 5.5% of the sample belongs to the ten largest clones. On the study overall, not on this receptor specifically: In luminal-like breast cancer, tumor and nontumor tissue repertoires resembled each other significantly more than in basal-like breast cancer. The conclusion that tumor T cells originate in lymph nodes was framed as consistent with a hypothesis rather than directly demonstrated. Tumor T-cell repertoires showed less diversity than lymph node repertoires and more diversity than nontumor tissue repertoires, and tumor T-cell repertoires showed preferential V and J gene usage. A scenario in which most tumor T cells derive from the lymph node and then expand within tumor tissue was judged to be consistent with the data.

This receptor was identified in a female donor with breast cancer. Some clones in this sample may be carry-over from other donors' samples. This chain is built from TRBV20-1 and TRBJ2-1, with 11 bases aligning to TRBD2. Sequencing input: axillary lymph node tissue. This receptor carries the CDR3 CSAILAGGLNEQFF. The DNA sequence reads TGCAGTGCCATCTTAGCGGGGGGGCTTAATGAGCAGTTCTTC.